This TCR beta chain was recovered during a study of immune heterogeneity within non-small cell lung tumors. The TCR beta CDR3 region was amplified by multiplex PCR employing 32 V and 13 J primers. TCRdb used MiXCR to reprocess the multiplex PCR reads, holding one entry per CDR3 protein. This table holds about 22,000 distinct CDR3 sequences, 25% to 30% found once. Germline CDR1 and CDR2: SGDLS and YYNGEE. J was trimmed by 2 bases and V by 6 bases; bases with no gene match: 6. The CDR3 length is 14 residues. Template input was genomic DNA from bulk tumor (600 ng per sample). Biopsy collection occurred during surgery, with several far-apart biopsies per primary tumor. Samples came from untreated patients having curative surgery for newly diagnosed non-small cell lung cancer.

The sequencing sample was made of lung tumor tissue. The V and J genes are TRBV9 and TRBJ1-2, with TRBD1 identical over 8 bases. The sequence was obtained from a man between 35 and 55 years old with non-small cell lung cancer. CDR3 DNA: TGTGCCAGCAACTACGACAGGGGCAACTATGGCTACACCTTC. Residues: CASNYDRGNYGYTF.